Included here is one T cell receptor beta chain sequence, with context. This specimen belongs to a study of cytomegalovirus exposure and HLA in healthy donors. The PCR made use of 60 Vbeta and 13 Jbeta primers. The protocol was immunoSEQ multiplex PCR, while the TCRdb copy is restricted to in-frame clones and leaves out a portion. Among 150,000 to 200,000 clones, roughly 83% were seen once, and the ten largest hold about 0.39%. Germline values: CDR1 SGHDT, CDR2 YYEEEE. CDR3 size: 16 residues. V was pared by 0 bases and J by 1 base, with 8 bases between. The receptor comes from a boy aged 2 to 9 in good health and CMV-seronegative. The rearrangement joins TRBV5-6 to TRBJ1-6; tentative D call: TRBD1 (6 bases). Sequences were obtained from PBMCs. The CDR3 loop is CASSLETGSYNSPLHF. CDR3 DNA: TGTGCCAGCAGCTTGGAAACAGGGTCCTATAATTCACCCCTCCACTTT.